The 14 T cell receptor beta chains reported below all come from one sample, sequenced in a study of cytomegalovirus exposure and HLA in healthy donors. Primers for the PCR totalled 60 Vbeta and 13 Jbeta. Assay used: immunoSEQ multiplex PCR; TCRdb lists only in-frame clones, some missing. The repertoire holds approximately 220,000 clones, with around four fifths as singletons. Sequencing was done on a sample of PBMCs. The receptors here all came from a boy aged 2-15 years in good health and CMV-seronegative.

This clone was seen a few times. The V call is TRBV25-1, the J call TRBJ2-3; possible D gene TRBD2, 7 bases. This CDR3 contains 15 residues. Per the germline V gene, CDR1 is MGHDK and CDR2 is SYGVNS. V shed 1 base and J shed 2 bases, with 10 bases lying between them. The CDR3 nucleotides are TGTGCCAGCAGTGAATGGGGGGGGCCCACAGATACGCAGTATTTT. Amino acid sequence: CASSEWGGPTDTQYF.

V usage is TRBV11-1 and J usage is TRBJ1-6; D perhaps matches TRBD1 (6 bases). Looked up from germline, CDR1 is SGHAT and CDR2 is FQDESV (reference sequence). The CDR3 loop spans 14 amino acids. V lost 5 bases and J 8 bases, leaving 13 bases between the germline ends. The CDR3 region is CASSLRGADSPLHF. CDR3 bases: TGTGCCAGCAGCCTCAGGGGAGCGGATTCACCCCTCCACTTT.

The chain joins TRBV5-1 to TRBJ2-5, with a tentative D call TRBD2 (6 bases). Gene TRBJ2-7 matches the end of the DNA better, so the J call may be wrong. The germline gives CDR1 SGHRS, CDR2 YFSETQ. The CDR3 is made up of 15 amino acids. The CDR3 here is CASSLVGGYSYEQYF. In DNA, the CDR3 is TGCGCCAGCAGCTTGGTGGGGGGTTACTCCTACGAGCAGTACTTC.

CDR3 protein: CASSEAPLGGTDTQYF. Written as DNA, the CDR3 is TGTGCCAGCAGTGAAGCGCCACTAGGAGGCACAGATACGCAGTATTTT. The rearrangement joins TRBV2 to TRBJ2-3; a weak D match, TRBD2 (5 bases). The CDR3 has 16 amino acids. From germline, CDR1 is SNHLY and CDR2 FYNNEI. V was pared by 0 bases and J by 1 base, with 11 bases between.

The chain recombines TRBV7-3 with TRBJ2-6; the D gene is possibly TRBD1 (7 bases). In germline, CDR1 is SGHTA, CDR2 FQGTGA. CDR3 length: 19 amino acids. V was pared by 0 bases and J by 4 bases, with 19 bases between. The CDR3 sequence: CASSLTGGVTGPGANVLTF. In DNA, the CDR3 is TGTGCCAGCAGCTTAACGGGGGGCGTGACAGGGCCAGGGGCCAACGTCCTGACTTTC.

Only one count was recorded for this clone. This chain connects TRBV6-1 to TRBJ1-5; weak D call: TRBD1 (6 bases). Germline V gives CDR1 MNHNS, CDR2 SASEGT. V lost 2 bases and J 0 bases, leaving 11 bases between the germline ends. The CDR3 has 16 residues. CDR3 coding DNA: TGTGCCAGCAGTGAAAGGGGGGGTTATAGCAATCAGCCCCAGCATTTT. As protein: CASSERGGYSNQPQHF.

CDR3 protein: CASSLAGSNEQFF. CDR3 nucleotides: TGTGCCAGCAGCTTAGCGGGAAGTAATGAGCAGTTCTTC. The rearrangement joins TRBV11-2 to TRBJ2-1; D is possibly TRBD2 (5 bases). Germline V gene sequence: CDR1 SGHAT, CDR2 FQNNGV. V gave up 1 base and J gave up 7 bases, with 8 bases separating them. The CDR3 loop spans 13 amino acids.

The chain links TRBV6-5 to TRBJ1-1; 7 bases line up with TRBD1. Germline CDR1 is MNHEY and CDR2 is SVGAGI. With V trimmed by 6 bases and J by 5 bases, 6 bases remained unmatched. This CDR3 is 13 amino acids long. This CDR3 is CASSPTGQTEAFF. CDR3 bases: TGTGCCAGCAGCCCTACGGGACAGACTGAAGCTTTCTTT.

DNA of the CDR3: TGTGCCAGCATCCCCGACAGTACTAATCAGCCCCAGCATTTT. It codes for CASIPDSTNQPQHF. The chain uses TRBV6-5 and TRBJ1-5; the D gene is possibly TRBD1 (5 bases). Germline values: CDR1 MNHEY, CDR2 SVGAGI. V shed 7 bases and J shed 4 bases, with 14 bases lying between them. The CDR3 has 14 residues.

In nucleotides, the CDR3 is TGTGCCAGTAGTATTGGGACAGGGCCCGTGAACACTGAAGCTTTCTTT. This gives the protein CASSIGTGPVNTEAFF. The chain has TRBV19 and TRBJ1-1; 9 bases are shared with TRBD1. Germline values: CDR1 LNHDA, CDR2 SQIVND (reference sequence). J gave up 0 bases and V 3 bases, and 5 bases lay outside the gene matches. This CDR3 spans 16 amino acids. Combining the CDR3 with reference TRBV19 and TRBJ1-1 gives the whole variable domain DGGITQSPKYLFRKEGQNVTLSCEQNLNHDAMYWYRQDPGQGLRLIYYSQIVNDFQKGDIAEGYSVSREKKESFPLTVTSAQKNPTAFYLCASSIGTGPVNTEAFFGQGTRLTVV.

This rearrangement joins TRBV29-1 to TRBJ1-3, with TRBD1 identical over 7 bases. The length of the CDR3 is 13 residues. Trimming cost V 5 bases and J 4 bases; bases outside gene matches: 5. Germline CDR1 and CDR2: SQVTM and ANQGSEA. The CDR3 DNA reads TGCAGCGTTCAACAGGGGAGGGGAAACACCATATATTTT. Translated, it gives CSVQQGRGNTIYF.

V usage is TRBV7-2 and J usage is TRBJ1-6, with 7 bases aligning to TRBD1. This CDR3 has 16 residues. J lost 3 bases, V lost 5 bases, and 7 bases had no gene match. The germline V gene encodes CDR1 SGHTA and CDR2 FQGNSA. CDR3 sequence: CASSRDRVVYNSPLHF. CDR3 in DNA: TGTGCCAGCAGCCGCGACAGGGTCGTCTATAATTCACCCCTCCACTTT.

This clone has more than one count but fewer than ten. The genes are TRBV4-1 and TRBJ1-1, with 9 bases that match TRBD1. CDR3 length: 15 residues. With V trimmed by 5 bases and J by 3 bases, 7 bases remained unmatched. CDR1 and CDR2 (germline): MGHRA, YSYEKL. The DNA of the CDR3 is TGCGCCAGCAGCACACGGACAGGGGCGGACACTGAAGCTTTCTTT. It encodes CASSTRTGADTEAFF.

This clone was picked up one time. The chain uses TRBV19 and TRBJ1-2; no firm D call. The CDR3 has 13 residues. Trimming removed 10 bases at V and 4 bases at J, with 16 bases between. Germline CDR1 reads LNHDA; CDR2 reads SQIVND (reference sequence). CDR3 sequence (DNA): TGTGCCACCGACGAGGGTACTGGCTATGGCTACACCTTC. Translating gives CATDEGTGYGYTF.